This T cell receptor beta chain was recorded in a study of blood T cell repertoires in COVID-19 (dated by TCRdb to 2020 to 2021). For the wider study: The collaborator samples originated in the United States, Italy and Spain and spanned the acute and convalescent phases of COVID-19. Sample metadata almost always included a de-identified subject ID, COVID-19 status, age in years and sex. Where available, HLA class I and class II types were taken from metadata supplied by the sample provider and were not determined by assay-based typing. The samples were drawn from the first 160 participants of the ongoing ImmuneRACE study and from 950 to 1,500 subjects provided by 6 global collaborators. The prospective study material was composed of cDNA or gDNA derived from T cells, B-cell-depleted T cells, or PBMCs. Deeply sampled blood TCRbeta repertoires from subjects exposed to, actively infected with, or recovered from COVID-19 were included in the dataset. The repertoires were released in a freely available public database intended as a resource for research on the immune response to SARS-CoV-2. Overall results and qualifications from the work: The quantity of clinical and demographic metadata differed by source and by participant and was supplied without curation.

TCRbeta CDR3 regions were amplified from genomic DNA by means of the immunoSEQ Assay, a bias-controlled multiplex PCR. Concerning the study's data processing: The number of nucleated cells in each sample was estimated from the amplification of reference gene primers within the assay. To quantify the absolute abundance of each unique TCRbeta CDR3 rearrangement, sequence reads were collapsed and filtered. For each sample, productive Simpson clonality was calculated as the square root of Simpson's diversity index over productive rearrangements. Not all clones reach the TCRdb copy of this immuneACCESS table, which keeps in-frame sequences only. Checked studies attribute under half of the gap to unresolved V genes and leave the rest unexplained. The D gene and trimming were derived from the DNA, and the V and J assignments and clone size from that table. The table for this sample lists under 250,000 clones; more than 70% of them were counted only once. About 9% of the sample belongs to the ten largest clones.

As to this clone: Its binding antigen is unknown. No quality values exist for individual bases; no much larger clone is one base distant.

CDR1 and CDR2, looked up from the germline V gene, are KGHDR and SFDVKD. The CDR3, from cysteine to phenylalanine, totals 17 residues. Only the CDR3 portion is preserved as DNA: 51 bases, with reading frame beginning at the first base. Here V drops 6 bases and J drops 2 bases, and the junction holds 9 bases not matched to any gene. The collaborating institutions used their own protocols to collect whole blood in K2EDTA tubes. For TCRbeta analysis, collaborator samples were shipped as frozen whole blood, as isolated PBMCs, or as DNA extracted from either sample type. The chain is assembled from TRBV24-1 and TRBJ2-6; TRBD1 aligns with 7 central bases. Sequencing was carried out using peripheral blood. The clonotype was recovered from a man between 40 and 49 years old with active or convalescent COVID-19. The CDR3 sequence is CATSIQGISTGANVLTF. The DNA sequence is given as TGTGCCACCAGTATACAGGGGATCTCAACTGGGGCCAACGTCCTGACTTTC.